The rows below give T cell receptor beta chains drawn from one sample of a study of blood T cell repertoires in COVID-19. Assay used: immunoSEQ multiplex PCR; TCRdb lists only in-frame clones, some missing. Among about 130,000 clones listed, more than 70% were seen once. Sequenced sample: peripheral blood. The receptors derive from a human donor in a cohort sampled during active COVID-19. The CDR3 runs from the conserved cysteine through the conserved F or W. The order of the fields is CDR3 DNA, CDR3 protein, J gene, clone size, D gene, V gene. A D gene is named only where the DNA matches it firmly. Size values are once, few and many counts, or a class for expanded clones, and some rows have none.

cdr3_nt: TGCGCCAGCAGCGCAGCGAGCGTACAGGGGGCGCGTGGCTACACCTTC; cdr3_aa: CASSAASVQGARGYTF; j_call: TRBJ1-2; clone_size: -; d_call: TRBD1; v_call: TRBV5-1
cdr3_nt: TGTGCCAGTAGTATCCCAGGGGCCCCCAATCAGCCCCAGCATTTT; cdr3_aa: CASSIPGAPNQPQHF; j_call: TRBJ1-5; clone_size: -; d_call: -; v_call: TRBV19
cdr3_nt: TGTGCCAGCAGTTTATGGTCAGGCACTGAAGCTTTCTTT; cdr3_aa: CASSLWSGTEAFF; j_call: TRBJ1-1; clone_size: -; d_call: -; v_call: TRBV27
cdr3_nt: TGTGCCAGCAGCTTTCGAGCGGGAGATGGTACGCAGTATTTT; cdr3_aa: CASSFRAGDGTQYF; j_call: TRBJ2-3; clone_size: -; d_call: TRBD2; v_call: TRBV11-3
cdr3_nt: TGCGCCAGCGGGACAGGAATCACAGATACGCAGTATTTT; cdr3_aa: CASGTGITDTQYF; j_call: TRBJ2-3; clone_size: -; d_call: TRBD1; v_call: TRBV5-1
cdr3_nt: TGTGCCAGCAGCCAAGGGCCCCTCATCTACTTC; cdr3_aa: CASSQGPLIYF; j_call: TRBJ2-5; clone_size: -; d_call: -; v_call: TRBV14
cdr3_nt: TGTGCCAGCAGCTTAGACGGGGTAGGGAGAAACACCATATATTTT; cdr3_aa: CASSLDGVGRNTIYF; j_call: TRBJ1-3; clone_size: -; d_call: -; v_call: TRBV7-2
cdr3_nt: TGTGCCTGGGTACCTAGCGGGAGGGCCGATTCCAAAAACATTCAGTACTTC; cdr3_aa: CAWVPSGRADSKNIQYF; j_call: TRBJ2-4; clone_size: -; d_call: TRBD2; v_call: TRBV30
cdr3_nt: TGCAGTGCTAGTCGGGAGGCCAAAAACATTCAGTACTTC; cdr3_aa: CSASREAKNIQYF; j_call: TRBJ2-4; clone_size: -; d_call: -; v_call: TRBV20-1
cdr3_nt: TGTGCCAGCACCCCTGGGACAGGTCAAGAGACCCAGTACTTC; cdr3_aa: CASTPGTGQETQYF; j_call: TRBJ2-5; clone_size: -; d_call: TRBD1; v_call: TRBV9
cdr3_nt: TGTGCCAGCAGCCCAAGACAGACCATAGCCACTGAAGCTTTCTTT; cdr3_aa: CASSPRQTIATEAFF; j_call: TRBJ1-1; clone_size: -; d_call: -; v_call: TRBV11-3
cdr3_nt: TGTGCCAGTAGTATTGCAGCGGGAAGCACAGATACGCAGTATTTT; cdr3_aa: CASSIAAGSTDTQYF; j_call: TRBJ2-3; clone_size: -; d_call: TRBD2; v_call: TRBV19
cdr3_nt: TGTGCCAGCAGCTGGAGACTAGCGGGAGTCCACTCCTACAATGAGCAGTTCTTC; cdr3_aa: CASSWRLAGVHSYNEQFF; j_call: TRBJ2-1; clone_size: -; d_call: TRBD2; v_call: TRBV7-8
cdr3_nt: TGCGCCAGCAGCGTACCAGGGTATGGCTACACCTTC; cdr3_aa: CASSVPGYGYTF; j_call: TRBJ1-2; clone_size: -; d_call: -; v_call: TRBV5-1
cdr3_nt: TGCGCCAGCAGCCCCGTACTAGCGGGAGTTCAAGATACGCAGTATTTT; cdr3_aa: CASSPVLAGVQDTQYF; j_call: TRBJ2-3; clone_size: -; d_call: TRBD2; v_call: TRBV4-1
cdr3_nt: TGTGCCACCCTGCTAGGGTGGGGCTCAGATACGCAGTATTTT; cdr3_aa: CATLLGWGSDTQYF; j_call: TRBJ2-3; clone_size: -; d_call: -; v_call: TRBV7-2
cdr3_nt: TGTGCCACCAGTGACCCATACAGGGATCAGGGCTACACCTTC; cdr3_aa: CATSDPYRDQGYTF; j_call: TRBJ1-2; clone_size: -; d_call: -; v_call: TRBV24-1
cdr3_nt: TGTGCCTGGAGCGTAACAGGGAAGTTAACTTTCTTT; cdr3_aa: CAWSVTGKLTFF; j_call: TRBJ1-1; clone_size: -; d_call: -; v_call: TRBV30
cdr3_nt: TGCGCCAGCAGTGATCTTAGCAGGGGCGAGCAGTACTTC; cdr3_aa: CASSDLSRGEQYF; j_call: TRBJ2-7; clone_size: -; d_call: -; v_call: TRBV10-2
cdr3_nt: TGCGCCAGCAGCCAAGATTTGGGCGCTAACTATGGCTACACCTTC; cdr3_aa: CASSQDLGANYGYTF; j_call: TRBJ1-2; clone_size: -; d_call: -; v_call: TRBV4-1
cdr3_nt: TGTGCCAGCAGCTACGCAGGAGGCAACGAAGCTTTCTTT; cdr3_aa: CASSYAGGNEAFF; j_call: TRBJ1-1; clone_size: -; d_call: -; v_call: TRBV12-3/TRBV12-4
cdr3_nt: TGTGCCAGCAGCATTAGGGGACTCTACGGGGAGCTGTTTTTT; cdr3_aa: CASSIRGLYGELFF; j_call: TRBJ2-2; clone_size: -; d_call: -; v_call: TRBV7-2
cdr3_nt: TGTGCCAGCAGCACTGGGGCAAGCCAAGAGACCCAGTACTTC; cdr3_aa: CASSTGASQETQYF; j_call: TRBJ2-5; clone_size: once; d_call: -; v_call: TRBV9
cdr3_nt: TGTGCCAGCAGGACCGGACAGGGTAGATCACCCCTCCACTTT; cdr3_aa: CASRTGQGRSPLHF; j_call: TRBJ1-6; clone_size: -; d_call: TRBD1; v_call: TRBV27
cdr3_nt: TGTGCCAGCAGCTTGGCGACAGGTTGGGGCAATCAGCCCCAGCATTTT; cdr3_aa: CASSLATGWGNQPQHF; j_call: TRBJ1-5; clone_size: -; d_call: -; v_call: TRBV5-5
cdr3_nt: TGTGCCAGCAGCCGCCGGACTGGGGTGGACTATGGCTACACCTTC; cdr3_aa: CASSRRTGVDYGYTF; j_call: TRBJ1-2; clone_size: -; d_call: -; v_call: TRBV14
cdr3_nt: TGTGCCAGCAGCGTAGCTACGGACACCGGGGAGCTGTTTTTT; cdr3_aa: CASSVATDTGELFF; j_call: TRBJ2-2; clone_size: -; d_call: -; v_call: TRBV9
cdr3_nt: TGTGCCAGTACCGATACAGGGAAAGGCAATCAGCCCCAGCATTTT; cdr3_aa: CASTDTGKGNQPQHF; j_call: TRBJ1-5; clone_size: -; d_call: -; v_call: TRBV19
cdr3_nt: TGTGCCAGCAGCGTCACAGGGGCCAAAAACATTCAGTACTTC; cdr3_aa: CASSVTGAKNIQYF; j_call: TRBJ2-4; clone_size: -; d_call: -; v_call: TRBV6-6
cdr3_nt: TGCGCCAGCAGCTCATCCCACAGGGGAAACACTGAAGCTTTCTTT; cdr3_aa: CASSSSHRGNTEAFF; j_call: TRBJ1-1; clone_size: -; d_call: TRBD1; v_call: TRBV5-1
cdr3_nt: TGCGCCAGCAGCTTGCAGTCGACCGGGGACTACACCTTC; cdr3_aa: CASSLQSTGDYTF; j_call: TRBJ1-2; clone_size: -; d_call: -; v_call: TRBV5-1
cdr3_nt: TGTGCCAGCAGCTCTACGGGAGAGTGGACCGGGGAGCTGTTTTTT; cdr3_aa: CASSSTGEWTGELFF; j_call: TRBJ2-2; clone_size: -; d_call: -; v_call: TRBV7-2
cdr3_nt: TGTGCCAGCAGCTTGTTCGGTGCCCAACTCTATGGCTACACCTTC; cdr3_aa: CASSLFGAQLYGYTF; j_call: TRBJ1-2; clone_size: -; d_call: -; v_call: TRBV5-8
cdr3_nt: TGTGCCAGCAGCTTAGCGGAGACTAGTCTCTACGAGCAGTACTTC; cdr3_aa: CASSLAETSLYEQYF; j_call: TRBJ2-7; clone_size: few; d_call: -; v_call: TRBV7-2
cdr3_nt: TGTGCCAGCAGCTTAGAGGGCAGGGCCACTGAAGCTTTCTTT; cdr3_aa: CASSLEGRATEAFF; j_call: TRBJ1-1; clone_size: -; d_call: -; v_call: TRBV7-2
cdr3_nt: TGTGCCAGCAGCCAAGTTGGCAGGGGCCCGCTTTCACCCCTCCACTTT; cdr3_aa: CASSQVGRGPLSPLHF; j_call: TRBJ1-6; clone_size: few; d_call: -; v_call: TRBV3-1/TRBV3-2
cdr3_nt: TGTGCCAGCAGCTTAGGGAACAGGGGCTCTGGAAACACCATATATTTT; cdr3_aa: CASSLGNRGSGNTIYF; j_call: TRBJ1-3; clone_size: few; d_call: TRBD1; v_call: TRBV7-9